The TCR beta chain described here comes from a study of lymphopenia after photon versus proton radiotherapy. Germline CDR1 is SGHDT and CDR2 is YYEEEE. The CDR3 extends over 12 amino acids. V was shortened by 0 bases and J by 3 bases, with 4 bases between the two germline ends. The table came from immunoSEQ multiplex PCR; TCRdb's copy has only in-frame clones and leaves some out. Altogether tens of thousands of clones are present, approximately 83% being singletons, with the ten largest covering less than 2.5%. The sequences come from peripheral blood, collected from a patient treated with photon-based radiotherapy. The sequence was collected from a man aged 40-49 years with gastric cancer. The rearrangement links TRBV5-6 to TRBJ2-7; D is undetermined. Written as DNA, the CDR3 is TGTGCCAGCAGCTTGGTCGGCTACGAGCAGTACTTC. Translated, it gives CASSLVGYEQYF.